These 22 T cell receptor beta chains were sequenced from one sample in a study of CD8+CD57+ T cells in acquired aplastic anemia. Template material for TCR beta VDJ and CDR3 profiling consisted of genomic DNA. MiXCR was run by TCRdb on the reads, yielding one entry per CDR3 protein. This sample has about 190,000 distinct CDR3 sequences, with about half found just once. Sequences were obtained from sorted CD4+, CD8+, or CD8+CD57+ T cells (not recorded which) from PBMCs. The receptors stem from a human donor in good health, serving as a control.

This clonotype was recorded at least ten times. The chain employs TRBV6-1 and TRBJ1-2, with a weak D call TRBD1 (5 bases). Germline V lookup: CDR1 MNHNS, CDR2 SASEGT. Between the trimmed V and J ends, which lost 2 bases and 5 bases, there was a span of 15 bases. The CDR3 loop spans 15 amino acids. Written as DNA, the CDR3 is TGTGCCAGCAGTGAAACGCAGGGCTTTGGATATGGCTACACCTTC. It yields the protein CASSETQGFGYGYTF.

This chain links TRBV6-1 with TRBJ1-1, with 7 bases matching TRBD1. The length of the CDR3 is 14 residues. J was trimmed by 2 bases and V by 4 bases; bases with no gene match: 4. Per the germline V gene, CDR1 is MNHNS and CDR2 is SASEGT. The CDR3: CASSANRGNTEAFF. Written as DNA, the CDR3 is TGTGCCAGCAGTGCAAACAGGGGCAACACTGAAGCTTTCTTT.

This clonotype was seen repeatedly, ten times or more. The V call is TRBV7-2, the J call TRBJ2-3, with 9 bases fitting TRBD2. CDR3 size: 16 residues. In germline, CDR1 is SGHTA, CDR2 FQGNSA. V lost 3 bases and J lost 4; bases outside the gene matches: 8. The CDR3 reads CASSFATAGGADTQYF. The CDR3 DNA reads as TGTGCCAGCAGCTTCGCGACCGCGGGGGGGGCAGATACGCAGTATTTT.

This clonotype was counted a single time. V gene TRBV2 combines with J gene TRBJ1-1; D is undetermined. Germline CDR1 reads SNHLY; CDR2 reads FYNNEI. The V end lost 5 bases, the J end lost 2 bases, and 12 bases lay between the germline ends. The CDR3 consists of 14 residues. CDR3 bases: TGTGCCAGCAGTAATGGGAGAACCAACACTGAAGCTTTCTTT. Its translation: CASSNGRTNTEAFF.

About this clonotype itself: At one boundary the junction diverges from the germline segment, which might be a read error. This chain links TRBV10-3 with TRBJ2-7, with 9 bases identical to TRBD1. This CDR3 comprises 14 residues. CDR1 and CDR2 from the germline V gene are ENHRY and SYGVKD. DNA for the CDR3: TGTGCCAGCAGTAACAGGGGGCTACGTTACGAGCAGTACTTC. This translates into CASSNRGLRYEQYF.

The CDR3 is CSARQSSSSYNEQFF. The CDR3 bases are TGCAGTGCTCGCCAATCATCAAGCTCCTACAATGAGCAGTTCTTC. The rearrangement joins TRBV20-1 to TRBJ2-1; no clear D. V was clipped by 5 bases and J by 0 bases, with 14 bases between them. Germline V gene data show CDR1 as DFQATT and CDR2 as SNEGSKA (reference sequence). The CDR3 length is 15 residues.

The table lists this clonotype with many counts. The CDR3 sequence is CASNRWGEKLFF. In DNA form, the CDR3 reads TGTGCCAGTAACCGGTGGGGCGAAAAACTGTTTTTT. The chain recombines TRBV5-6 with TRBJ1-4; the D gene is possibly TRBD1 (5 bases). This CDR3 has 12 amino acids. CDR1 and CDR2 (germline): SGHDT, YYEEEE. Trimming removed 8 bases from V and 8 bases from J, with 13 bases in between.

The chain is built from TRBV7-2 and TRBJ2-7; possibly TRBD1 or TRBD2 for D (6 bases each). Germline CDR1 SGHTA, CDR2 FQGNSA. Between the trimmed V and J ends, which lost 2 bases and 4 bases, there was a span of 18 bases. The length of the CDR3 is 16 residues. The CDR3 DNA reads TGTGCCAGCAGCTTAATTCTGGGGGGCCCAAGGTACGAGCAGTACTTC. Translation gives CASSLILGGPRYEQYF.

This chain connects TRBV29-1 to TRBJ1-2; perhaps TRBD1 as D (5 bases). V lost 7 bases and J lost 9, with 15 bases in between. The CDR3 loop spans 11 amino acids. Germline CDR1 reads SQVTM; CDR2 reads ANQGSEA. This chain's CDR3 is CSGDRTGRYTF. The CDR3 coding sequence is TGCAGCGGCGACCGAACAGGCCGCTACACCTTC.

This clonotype was seen only a few times. The V gene is TRBV20-1, the J gene TRBJ2-7; TRBD1 matches 7 bases. Germline CDR1 and CDR2: DFQATT and SNEGSKA (reference sequence). V lost 1 base and J lost 4; bases outside the gene matches: 1. The CDR3 is 12 residues long. In DNA form, the CDR3 reads TGCAGTGCTAGAGCCAGGGGGTACGAGCAGTACTTC. Translating gives CSARARGYEQYF.

This chain links TRBV24-1 with TRBJ2-5; 7 bases are a match to TRBD2. The CDR3 is 12 residues long. CDR1 is KGHDR, CDR2 SFDVKD, per germline. With 5 bases clipped from V and 5 bases from J, the junction kept 1 base outside the gene matches. The CDR3 here is CATSGEGETQYF. In DNA form, the CDR3 reads TGTGCCACCAGTGGGGAGGGCGAGACCCAGTACTTC.

The chain recombines TRBV24-1 with TRBJ1-5, with D tentatively TRBD1 (6 bases). V was shortened by 5 bases and J by 1 base, with 23 bases between the two germline ends. CDR1 and CDR2 (germline): KGHDR, SFDVKD. This CDR3 is 19 amino acids long. This CDR3 is CATSAGRGRAPRSNQPQHF. DNA for the CDR3: TGTGCCACCAGTGCGGGGAGGGGGAGGGCACCACGGAGCAATCAGCCCCAGCATTTT.

This clonotype was recorded once. The CDR3 reads CASSPTGFYSPLHF. For the CDR3, the DNA is TGTGCCAGCAGCCCGACAGGGTTTTATTCACCCCTCCACTTT. The gene calls are TRBV3-1 and TRBJ1-6; 7 nucleotides line up with TRBD1. Germline lookup yields CDR1 LGHDT and CDR2 YNNKEL (reference sequence). The CDR3 loop spans 14 amino acids. Trimming at V came to 4 bases and at J to 8 bases, leaving 5 bases not matched to a gene.

The chain couples TRBV7-7 to TRBJ2-3; D remains ambiguous. The V and J ends lost 1 base and 4 bases respectively, with 6 bases between them. The germline CDR1 and CDR2 sequences are SSHAT and FNYEAQ (reference sequence). This CDR3 is 13 amino acids long. This CDR3 is CASSLVPADTQYF. The CDR3 coding sequence is TGTGCCAGCAGCTTAGTTCCAGCAGATACGCAGTATTTT. The full variable domain, in which reference TRBV7-7 and TRBJ2-3 provide the parts outside the CDR3, is GAGVSQSPRYKVTKRGQDVTLRCDPISSHATLYWYQQALGQGPEFLTYFNYEAQPDKSGLPSDRFSAERPEGSISTLTIQRTEQRDSAMYRCASSLVPADTQYFGPGTRLTVL.

The chain links TRBV30 to TRBJ1-3, with D hard to call. CDR3 size: 15 residues. The germline V and J ends were trimmed by 0 bases and 0 bases, with 9 bases remaining between them. Germline CDR1 and CDR2: GTSNPN and SVGIG (reference sequence). The CDR3 region is CAWSVPGPSGNTIYF. The CDR3 region has the DNA TGTGCCTGGAGTGTACCCGGACCCTCTGGAAACACCATATATTTT.

The rearrangement uses TRBV3-1 and TRBJ1-3, with D possibly being TRBD1 (6 bases). The CDR3 covers 14 residues. CDR1 and CDR2 from the germline V gene are LGHDT and YNNKEL (reference sequence). Trimming removed 10 bases from V and 2 bases from J, with 15 bases in between. In nucleotides, the CDR3 is TGTGCCACTCAATCTGCAGGGGCTGGAAACACCATATATTTT. Protein sequence: CATQSAGAGNTIYF.

About this clonotype itself: Lacking the conserved final phenylalanine or tryptophan, this CDR3 likely reflects a read error. It is unclear where the CDR3 begins or ends on the DNA, so no DNA is shown, and the CDR3 is as TCRdb lists it. This sequence joins TRBV20-1 and TRBJ1-1; TRBD1 is the table's D call, not checked against the DNA. The CDR3 is 15 residues long, ends included. Germline V gives CDR1 DFQATT, CDR2 SNEGSKA (reference sequence). CDR3 residues: CSARDPTGAVTEALL.

This clonotype occurred a few times. Written as DNA, the CDR3 is TGTGCCAGCAGTTACGGTCGGGGACAGCCGAAAACCCGGGAGACCCAGTACTTC. Its protein is CASSYGRGQPKTRETQYF. V and J are TRBV6-2 or TRBV6-3 and TRBJ2-5; 7 bases agree with TRBD1. J gave up 5 bases and V 2 bases, and 17 bases lay outside the gene matches. CDR3 length: 18 amino acids. Germline-derived CDR1 and CDR2 are MNHEY and SVGEGT.

The genes are TRBV11-2 and TRBJ1-5; D gene unclear. The CDR3 consists of 14 residues. The germline V and J ends were trimmed by 6 bases and 1 base, with 10 bases remaining between them. The germline V gene encodes CDR1 SGHAT and CDR2 FQNNGV. CDR3 residues: CASRQVGSNQPQHF. For the CDR3, the DNA is TGTGCCAGCAGGCAAGTTGGAAGCAATCAGCCCCAGCATTTT.

This clonotype was detected a few times. This CDR3 is missing its conserved last phenylalanine or tryptophan, likely due to a read error. The limits of the CDR3 on the DNA are not certain, so only TCRdb's listed CDR3 is given. The chain joins TRBV7-2 to TRBJ2-1; the table's TRBD2 call for D was not verified on the DNA. Counting both end residues, the CDR3 totals 11 amino acids. Germline CDR1 and CDR2: SGHTA and FQGNSA. CDR3 amino acids: CASSLASGGRL.

The V gene is TRBV10-3, the J gene TRBJ2-7; a weak D match, TRBD2 (5 bases). The CDR3 is 13 amino acids. CDR1 is ENHRY and CDR2 is SYGVKD in the germline V gene. V was clipped by 0 bases and J by 4 bases, with 7 bases between them. This chain's CDR3 is CAISESSAYEQYF. DNA of the CDR3: TGTGCCATCAGTGAGTCTAGCGCGTACGAGCAGTACTTC.

V is TRBV9 and J is TRBJ1-5; 8 nucleotides match TRBD1. The CDR3 has 15 amino acids. Germline CDR1 SGDLS, CDR2 YYNGEE. With V trimmed by 3 bases and J by 9 bases, 11 bases remained unmatched. The chain's CDR3 is CASSAGGGFQGPQHF. The CDR3 coding sequence is TGTGCCAGCAGCGCAGGGGGCGGGTTCCAAGGGCCCCAGCATTTT.